This T cell receptor beta chain was identified in a study of metastatic and nonmetastatic thyroid tumors. This clone was picked up many times. Its specificity is unknown. No patient received treatment before thyroid surgery. Points from the study as a whole: Reported TCR beta diversity, measured in blood and tumor, was significantly higher for malignant thyroid tumors than for benign nodules.

TCRdb re-processed the PCR reads through MiXCR. The sample has under 55,000 clones, around a sixth seen once. The germline V and J ends were trimmed by 9 bases and 2 bases, with 3 bases remaining between them. This CDR3 region has 10 residues. Germline V CDR1 and CDR2: MNHEY, SMNVEV (reference sequence). The origin of this receptor is a female donor with papillary thyroid cancer or a benign thyroid nodule (not recorded which). Some clones in this sample may be carry-over from other donors' samples. What was sequenced was blood. V gene TRBV27 combines with J gene TRBJ2-3, with D unclear. The CDR3 is CARYTDTQYF. The CDR3, as DNA: TGTGCCAGGTACACAGATACGCAGTATTTT.